Presented here are 19 T cell receptor beta chains from one specimen sequenced in a study of blood T cells in healthy people across ages. Next came a second PCR, run for about 7 to 11 cycles, which used a sample-barcoded 5' primer along with a J-beta primer mix. One entry per CDR3 protein, called by TCRdb with MiXCR from the 5' RACE reads. Of about 1.6 million distinct CDR3 sequences listed, 30% to 40% are singletons. Sequenced sample: blood. These receptors all stem from a woman aged 30 to 39 in good health.

There are a few counts of this clonotype. The chain couples TRBV7-3 to TRBJ2-1; D not certain. Trimming removed 5 bases from V and 11 bases from J, with 13 bases in between. Per the germline V gene, CDR1 is SGHTA and CDR2 is FQGTGA. CDR3 length: 12 amino acids. The CDR3 bases are TGTGCCAGCAGCCAACCGGGTGCCCAGCAGTTCTTC. As protein: CASSQPGAQQFF.

In its sample, this clonotype was seen many times. This chain joins TRBV12-3 or TRBV12-4 and TRBJ1-2; D unclear. V was shortened by 6 bases and J by 2 bases, with 7 bases between the two germline ends. This CDR3 has 12 residues. The CDR3 reads CASRPLNYGYTF. CDR3 nucleotide sequence: TGTGCCAGCAGACCTTTGAACTATGGCTACACCTTC.

Comments on this clonotype: With a much larger clone just one base away, this may be a read error. V is TRBV6-1 and J is TRBJ1-2; no firm D call. CDR1 is MNHNS, CDR2 SASEGT, per germline. The CDR3 is 15 amino acids. V dropped 3 bases and J dropped 4 bases, with 15 bases sitting between them. DNA for the CDR3: TGTGCCAGCAGTGAGGGGTCTCCAGCTAGCTATGGCTACACCTTC. Its translation is CASSEGSPASYGYTF.

At least ten counts were recorded for this clonotype. V and J are TRBV29-1 and TRBJ1-2; maybe TRBD1 (5 bases). Germline assignment: CDR1 SQVTM and CDR2 ANQGSEA. This CDR3 is built from 12 residues. Trimming took off 4 bases at V and 3 bases at J, with 9 bases between the two ends. The CDR3 sequence is CSVGGVDYGYTF. The CDR3 DNA follows: TGCAGCGTTGGGGGGGTCGACTATGGCTACACCTTC.

The sample holds a few counts of this clonotype. The chain recombines TRBV3-1 with TRBJ1-1; the D is unclear. This CDR3 spans 14 amino acids. The V end lost 1 base, the J end lost 1 base, and 7 bases lay between the germline ends. Germline V gene lookup returns CDR1 LGHDT and CDR2 YNNKEL (reference sequence). This chain's CDR3 is CASSQGLKNTEAFF. In DNA form, the CDR3 reads TGTGCCAGCAGCCAAGGATTGAAGAACACTGAAGCTTTCTTT. The variable domain in full, with the rest retrieved from reference TRBV3-1 and TRBJ1-1, is DTAVSQTPKYLVTQMGNDKSIKCEQNLGHDTMYWYKQDSKKFLKIMFSYNNKELIINETVPNRFSPKSPDKAHLNLHINSLELGDSAVYFCASSQGLKNTEAFFGQGTRLTVV.

This clonotype was observed a few times. The J gene is TRBJ2-1, the V gene TRBV7-8, with D hard to call. The CDR3 totals 12 residues. Looked up from germline, CDR1 is SGHVS and CDR2 is FQNEAQ. V lost 5 bases, J lost 12 bases, and 14 bases lay in between. The CDR3 bases are TGTGCCAGCAGCGGTGGAGAACTGAGGCAGTTCTTC. The encoded protein is CASSGGELRQFF.

This clonotype was recorded at least ten times. V is TRBV29-1 and J is TRBJ2-7; possible D gene TRBD2, 5 bases. The V end lost 2 bases, the J end lost 6 bases, and 11 bases lay between the germline ends. The CDR3 consists of 12 residues. The germline V gene encodes CDR1 SQVTM and CDR2 ANQGSEA. This CDR3 is CSVEHNEGEQYF. CDR3 DNA sequence: TGCAGCGTTGAACACAACGAGGGCGAGCAGTACTTC.

Comments on this clonotype: At one boundary the junction diverges from the germline segment, which might be a read error. The rearrangement joins TRBV5-1 to TRBJ2-1; 9 positions agree with TRBD2. Germline CDR1 reads SGHRS; CDR2 reads YFSETQ. The CDR3 covers 17 residues. CDR3 residues: CAGSLGLRTSADNEQFF. CDR3 DNA sequence: TGCGCCGGCAGCTTGGGTCTAAGGACTAGCGCCGACAATGAGCAGTTCTTC.

V gene TRBV10-2 combines with J gene TRBJ1-6; D unclear. This CDR3 region has 14 residues. Germline lookup yields CDR1 WSHSY and CDR2 SAAADI. V was pared by 3 bases and J by 10 bases, with 13 bases between. Here the CDR3 DNA reads TGCGCCAGCAGTGATTCGGTCGGGGAATCACCCCTCCACTTT. This translates into CASSDSVGESPLHF.

A note on this clonotype: A read error may be the cause here, since a much bigger clone is one base away. J is TRBJ1-5 and V is TRBV24-1; perhaps TRBD1 as D (5 bases). The CDR3 sequence is 14 residues long. Trimming removed 9 bases from V and 3 bases from J, with 14 bases in between. Germline values: CDR1 KGHDR, CDR2 SFDVKD. The CDR3: CATSDNRNNQPQHF. The CDR3 DNA reads as TGTGCCACCTCGGACAACCGGAACAATCAGCCCCAGCATTTT.

Remarks on this clonotype: One junction end disagrees with the germline gene, perhaps due to a read error. The rearrangement uses TRBV7-7 and TRBJ2-3, with D perhaps TRBD1 (6 bases). This CDR3 is 18 amino acids long. Germline CDR1 reads SSHAT; CDR2 reads FNYEAQ (reference sequence). In DNA form, the CDR3 reads TGTGCCAGCAGCTTCTGCCGGGACACCACTTCGTCGACAGGTACGCAGTATTTT. It is translated as CASSFCRDTTSSTGTQYF.

The V call is TRBV7-3, the J call TRBJ1-5; 7 nucleotides agree with TRBD1. The CDR3 is 19 amino acids. Germline CDR1 reads SGHTA; CDR2 reads FQGTGA. Trimming removed 2 bases from V and 6 bases from J; junction bases left unmatched: 19. The CDR3 DNA reads as TGTGCCAGCAGCTTACCCAGACTCAACGGACAGGTAAAGTGTCAGCCCCAGCATTTT. This encodes CASSLPRLNGQVKCQPQHF.

The rearrangement links TRBV20-1 to TRBJ2-7, with TRBD1 matching over 10 bases. V trimming: 6 bases; J trimming: 4 bases; junction bases outside the gene matches: 12. Germline values: CDR1 DFQATT, CDR2 SNEGSKA (reference sequence). The length of the CDR3 is 15 residues. The DNA for the CDR3 is TGCAGTGCCACCTCCCGGGACAGGGGAATATACGAGCAGTACTTC. This sequence encodes CSATSRDRGIYEQYF.

The rearrangement uses TRBV27 and TRBJ1-1; D possibly corresponds to TRBD1 (5 bases). CDR1 is MNHEY, CDR2 SMNVEV, per germline (reference sequence). The CDR3 spans 14 residues. V lost 4 bases and J lost 1, with 10 bases in between. CDR3 DNA sequence: TGTGCCAGCAGTTGGAGGGGCGCGAACACTGAAGCTTTCTTT. Protein: CASSWRGANTEAFF.

The V gene is TRBV5-1, the J gene TRBJ2-1; 9 nucleotides match TRBD2. Germline V gene sequence: CDR1 SGHRS, CDR2 YFSETQ. V dropped 0 bases and J dropped 5; count of bases not matched to a gene: 3. The CDR3 runs to 15 residues. CDR3 loop: CASSLGLAVHNEQFF. The CDR3 coding sequence is TGCGCCAGCAGCTTGGGACTAGCGGTACACAATGAGCAGTTCTTC. The variable domain in full, completed from reference TRBV5-1 and TRBJ2-1, reads KAGVTQTPRYLIKTRGQQVTLSCSPISGHRSVSWYQQTPGQGLQFLFEYFSETQRNKGNFPGRFSGRQFSNSRSEMNVSTLELGDSALYLCASSLGLAVHNEQFFGPGTRLTVL.

Comment on this clonotype: Given a much more abundant clone one base away, this may be a read error. This sequence joins TRBV29-1 and TRBJ2-1; 8 bases fit TRBD1. The CDR3 consists of 14 residues. J lost 13 bases, V lost 6 bases, and 17 bases had no gene match. The germline V gene has CDR1 SQVTM and CDR2 ANQGSEA. CDR3 sequence reads: CSVDDRGSSETQFF. The CDR3, as DNA: TGCAGCGTAGACGACAGGGGAAGTTCTGAGACCCAGTTCTTC.

The rearrangement links TRBV14 to TRBJ1-2; perhaps TRBD1 as D (5 bases). CDR3 length equals 17 residues. V gave up 1 base and J gave up 2 bases, with 17 bases separating them. Germline V gene lookup returns CDR1 SGHDN and CDR2 FVKESK. CDR3 protein: CASSQGGWRSMNYGYTF. The CDR3 DNA sequence: TGTGCCAGCAGCCAAGGGGGCTGGCGGTCAATGAACTATGGCTACACCTTC.

V and J are TRBV12-3 or TRBV12-4 and TRBJ1-1; D uncertain. The V end lost 6 bases, the J end lost 10 bases, and 15 bases lay between the germline ends. This CDR3 contains 12 residues. The chain's CDR3 is CASSILETGAFF. The CDR3 DNA sequence: TGTGCCAGCAGCATTCTTGAGACCGGAGCTTTCTTT.

The chain employs TRBV27 and TRBJ2-3; 10 bases map to TRBD2. Germline CDR1 MNHEY, CDR2 SMNVEV (reference sequence). This CDR3 spans 17 amino acids. V dropped 3 bases and J dropped 6; count of bases not matched to a gene: 12. The CDR3 region has the DNA TGTGCCAGCAGTTTTTTAGGGACTAGCGCTACGGCGGATACGCAGTATTTT. It encodes CASSFLGTSATADTQYF.